This T cell receptor beta chain was captured in a study of CD8+ T cells in alopecia areata. V lost 10 bases and J 5 bases, leaving 15 bases between the germline ends. The CDR3 is 13 residues long. Germline assignment: CDR1 ENHRY and CDR2 SYGVKD. The authors extracted RNA and reverse transcribed it into cDNA as the sequencing template. Profiling relied on immunoSEQ multiplex PCR, and the TCRdb table lists in-frame clones only, not all of them. The sample carries about 200,000 clones, 57% recorded once. The receptor was isolated from a human donor with alopecia areata. The V gene is TRBV10-3, the J gene TRBJ1-5, with D possibly TRBD1 on 6 matching bases. Sequenced here: CD4+ T cells sorted from blood, sampled at week 0. The CDR3 here is CATNRQADQPQHF. The CDR3 bases are TGTGCCACCAATAGACAGGCGGATCAGCCCCAGCATTTT.